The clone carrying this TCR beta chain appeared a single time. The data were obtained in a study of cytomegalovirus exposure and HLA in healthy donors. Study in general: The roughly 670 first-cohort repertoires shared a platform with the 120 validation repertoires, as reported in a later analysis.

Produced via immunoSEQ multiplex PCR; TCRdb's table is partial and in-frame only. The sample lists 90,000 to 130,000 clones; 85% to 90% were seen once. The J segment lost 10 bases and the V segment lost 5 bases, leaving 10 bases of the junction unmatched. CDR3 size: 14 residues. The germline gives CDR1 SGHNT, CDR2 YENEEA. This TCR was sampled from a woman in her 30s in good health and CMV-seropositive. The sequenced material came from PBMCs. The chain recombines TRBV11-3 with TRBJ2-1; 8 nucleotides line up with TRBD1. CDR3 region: CASSPRTGNREQFF. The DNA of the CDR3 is TGTGCCAGCAGCCCCCGGACAGGGAATAGAGAGCAGTTCTTC.